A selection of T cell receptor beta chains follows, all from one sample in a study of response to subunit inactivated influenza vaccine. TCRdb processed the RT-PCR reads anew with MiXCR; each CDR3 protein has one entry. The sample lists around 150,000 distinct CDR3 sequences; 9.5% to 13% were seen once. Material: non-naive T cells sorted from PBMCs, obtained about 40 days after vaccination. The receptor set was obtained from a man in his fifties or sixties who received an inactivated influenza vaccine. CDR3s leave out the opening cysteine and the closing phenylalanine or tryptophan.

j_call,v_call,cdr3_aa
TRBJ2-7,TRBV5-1,ASSLERYEQY
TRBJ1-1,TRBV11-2,ASSLGGEPEAF
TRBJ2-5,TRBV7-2,ASSLSTQVQETQY
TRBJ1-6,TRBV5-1,ASSLWGLVDSPLH
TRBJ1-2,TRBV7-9,ASSSDTGYYGYT
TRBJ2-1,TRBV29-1,SVRDLGPHNEQF
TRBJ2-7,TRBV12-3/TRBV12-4,ASSLGQLSYEQY
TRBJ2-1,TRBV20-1,SARDHGRGGRASEQF
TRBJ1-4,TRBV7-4,ASSLLLWGEKLF
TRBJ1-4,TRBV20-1,SASLRGREKLF
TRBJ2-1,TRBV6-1,ASSTGYVSSEQF
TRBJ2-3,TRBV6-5,ASSSVGSDTQY
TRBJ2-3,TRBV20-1,SASPWGEDTQY
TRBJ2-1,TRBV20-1,SASPMREVHNEQF
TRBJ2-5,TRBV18,ASSPWTSGGTTGTQY
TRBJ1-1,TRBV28,ASSQYREVYVKAF
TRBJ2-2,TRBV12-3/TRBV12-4,ASSSLAAVGSGELF
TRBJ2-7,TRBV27,ASSLSDEQY
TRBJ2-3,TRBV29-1,SVEANTDTQY
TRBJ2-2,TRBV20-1,SARGASTGELF
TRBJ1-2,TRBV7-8,ASSLQGELHGYT
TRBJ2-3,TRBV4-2,ASSQGTDSTDTQY
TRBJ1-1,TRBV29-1,SVGRRDTEAF
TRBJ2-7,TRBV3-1,ASSLKAGLPEQY
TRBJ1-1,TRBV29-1,SVGEGQNTEAF
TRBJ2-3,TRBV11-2,ASSLAPLADTDTQY
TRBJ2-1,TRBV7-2,ASSLARRSEQF
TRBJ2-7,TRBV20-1,SAKERASGQY
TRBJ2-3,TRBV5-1,ASSTASGGNTDTQY
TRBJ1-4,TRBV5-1,ASRNNLATNEKLF
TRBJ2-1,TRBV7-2,ASSSRGLAANEQF
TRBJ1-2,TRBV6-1,ASSQTGSHSLGYGYT
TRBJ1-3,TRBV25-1,ASSPSGAGSGNTIY
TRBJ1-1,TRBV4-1,ASSHQGGLGNTEAF
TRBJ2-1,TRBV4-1,ASSPIRGLGSYNEQF
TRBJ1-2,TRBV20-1,SAGGSNYGYT
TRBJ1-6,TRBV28,ASRQGGLNSPLH
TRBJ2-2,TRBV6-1,ASSVWDRDTGELF
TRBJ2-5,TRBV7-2,ASSPGTGSQETQY
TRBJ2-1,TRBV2,ASSEMDRAKFEQF
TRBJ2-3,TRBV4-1,ASSQILNMVAFPDTQY
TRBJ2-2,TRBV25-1,ASSKDRVAGELF
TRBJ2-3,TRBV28,ASGPGSGARDTQY
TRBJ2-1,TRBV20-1,SALPAYEQF
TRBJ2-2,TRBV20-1,SAMGGTLNTGELF
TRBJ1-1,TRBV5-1,ASSRDGLNTEAF
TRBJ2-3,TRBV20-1,SAATGTARHTQY
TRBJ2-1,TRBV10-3,AISEKLIEWGNEQF
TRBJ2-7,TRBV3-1,ASSQGGGLEQY
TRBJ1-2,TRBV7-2,ASNAGGNNGYT
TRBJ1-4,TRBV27,ASSTLTSSLF
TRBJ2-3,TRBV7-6,ASRPEGSDTQY
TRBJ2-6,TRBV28,ASSWGANVLT
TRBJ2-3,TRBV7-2,ASSISQGDTQY
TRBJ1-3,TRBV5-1,ASSLGTGGNTIY
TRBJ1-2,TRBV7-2,ASSLAQGSNYGYT
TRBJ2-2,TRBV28,ASAPLYTGELF